These 23 T cell receptor beta chains share one sample of origin, sequenced in a study of CD8 T cells in ankylosing spondylitis. TCRdb fed the 5' RACE reads into MiXCR, producing one record per CDR3 protein. The profile shows 120,000 or so distinct CDR3 sequences, around 13% of them singletons. The source material was blood, either unsorted or a sorted T cell fraction (not recorded which). Receptors originate from a female donor with ankylosing spondylitis or in good health (not recorded which).

In this sample, this clonotype turned up a few times. The chain has TRBV27 and TRBJ2-1; the D is unclear. Germline CDR1 is MNHEY and CDR2 is SMNVEV (reference sequence). Deletions cut 2 bases from V and 0 bases from J, with 11 bases between. This CDR3 is 16 amino acids long. CDR3 sequence: CASSLRSAGSYNEQFF. The CDR3 region has the DNA TGTGCCAGCAGTTTAAGGTCGGCAGGCTCCTACAATGAGCAGTTCTTC.

This clonotype occurred a few times. This sequence joins TRBV20-1 and TRBJ2-5, with 8 bases lining up with TRBD2. The V and J ends lost 0 bases and 5 bases, in that order; junction bases with no gene match: 11. The CDR3 consists of 16 residues. The germline gives CDR1 DFQATT, CDR2 SNEGSKA (reference sequence). DNA for the CDR3: TGCAGTGCTAGAGATGCAAGCGGGAGAGGTCAGGAGACCCAGTACTTC. Amino acids: CSARDASGRGQETQYF.

This clonotype was counted between two and nine times. The rearrangement uses TRBV4-1 and TRBJ2-3; maybe TRBD1 (6 bases). The CDR3 length is 16 residues. Germline assignment: CDR1 MGHRA and CDR2 YSYEKL. Trimming took off 0 bases at V and 2 bases at J, with 12 bases between the two ends. The CDR3 DNA reads TGCGCCAGCAGCCAAGACGGACAGCAGTACACAGATACGCAGTATTTT. Residues: CASSQDGQQYTDTQYF.

This clonotype was found many times. The chain uses TRBV7-9 and TRBJ2-1; D gene ambiguous. In germline, CDR1 is SEHNR, CDR2 FQNEAQ (reference sequence). V was cut by 3 bases and J by 6 bases, with 15 bases left in between. The CDR3 sequence is 15 residues long. CDR3 residues: CASSLDLLNINEQFF. CDR3 DNA sequence: TGTGCCAGCAGCTTGGACCTACTAAATATCAATGAGCAGTTCTTC.

The table lists this clonotype with many counts. The gene calls are TRBV7-6 and TRBJ2-1; unclear D gene. The CDR3 spans 12 residues. Trimming stripped 1 base from V and 6 bases from J, with 4 bases between. CDR1 is SGHVS and CDR2 is FNYEAQ in the germline V gene. The CDR3 DNA is TGTGCCAGCAGCTTAGATTCCAATGAGCAGTTCTTC. The encoded protein is CASSLDSNEQFF.

This clonotype was detected a few times. The chain uses TRBV12-3 or TRBV12-4 and TRBJ2-5; 14 nucleotides agree with TRBD2. Trimming cost V 1 base and J 6 bases; bases outside gene matches: 4. CDR3 length: 16 amino acids. In nucleotides, the CDR3 is TGTGCCAGCAGTTTAGGGGGGACTAGCGGGAGTAAGACCCAGTACTTC. It codes for CASSLGGTSGSKTQYF.

This clonotype came up many times. The gene calls are TRBV5-1 and TRBJ2-3, with a possible D match to TRBD2 (6 bases). Germline V gene lookup returns CDR1 SGHRS and CDR2 YFSETQ. V was shortened by 3 bases and J by 6 bases, with 17 bases between the two germline ends. The CDR3 spans 15 residues. In DNA form, the CDR3 reads TGCGCCAGCAGCTCCGGGACTCCAAAAGGCGATACGCAGTATTTT. This codes for CASSSGTPKGDTQYF.

This clonotype was seen ten or more times. The chain links TRBV7-3 to TRBJ2-5; D may correspond to TRBD1 or TRBD2 (8 bases each). The V end was cut by 5 bases, the J end by 0 bases, with 16 bases between. Germline loops: CDR1 SGHTA, CDR2 FQGTGA. The CDR3 extends over 16 amino acids. In DNA form, the CDR3 reads TGTGCCAGCAGCCCAGGGGGCGGGAGGTACCAAGAGACCCAGTACTTC. This gives the protein CASSPGGGRYQETQYF. The variable domain in full, completed from reference TRBV7-3 and TRBJ2-5, reads GAGVSQTPSNKVTEKGKYVELRCDPISGHTALYWYRQSLGQGPEFLIYFQGTGAADDSGLPNDRFFAVRPEGSVSTLKIQRTERGDSAVYLCASSPGGGRYQETQYFGPGTRLLVL.

This clonotype occurred many times. The chain uses TRBV5-1 and TRBJ2-1; no clear D. The CDR3 loop spans 13 amino acids. Trimming removed 2 bases at V and 10 bases at J, with 13 bases between. CDR1 is SGHRS, CDR2 YFSETQ, per germline. The CDR3, as DNA: TGCGCCAGCAGCTTTTTGGACGGATACGAGCAGTTCTTC. Translating it yields CASSFLDGYEQFF.

In this sample, this clonotype turned up a few times. The genes are TRBV20-1 and TRBJ1-5, with 7 bases matching TRBD1. The junction had 8 bases not matched to a gene; V was cut back by 1 base and J by 5 bases. Germline V lookup: CDR1 DFQATT, CDR2 SNEGSKA (reference sequence). The CDR3 extends over 15 amino acids. The CDR3 loop is CSARVRGRLYQPQHF. The CDR3 DNA sequence: TGCAGTGCTAGAGTAAGGGGGCGCCTTTATCAGCCCCAGCATTTT.

This rearrangement joins TRBV6-1 to TRBJ2-1, with 7 bases identical to TRBD1. The CDR3 extends over 15 amino acids. Germline V lookup: CDR1 MNHNS, CDR2 SASEGT. V lost 7 bases, J lost 1 base, and 7 bases stayed unmatched. The CDR3 here is CASKTGFYSYNEQFF. The CDR3 nucleotides are TGTGCCAGCAAGACAGGGTTTTATTCCTACAATGAGCAGTTCTTC.

This chain connects TRBV7-9 to TRBJ2-2; D is unresolved. Germline-derived CDR1 and CDR2 are SEHNR and FQNEAQ (reference sequence). This CDR3 comprises 12 residues. V was shortened by 5 bases and J by 7 bases, with 8 bases between the two germline ends. In DNA form, the CDR3 reads TGTGCCAGCAGCCCGGAAGTCGGGGAGCTGTTTTTT. Residues: CASSPEVGELFF.

Regarding this clonotype: This may be a read error: a much more frequent sequence differs by one nucleotide. The chain has TRBV6-1 and TRBJ2-3, with TRBD1 matching 7 bases. V was clipped by 6 bases and J by 3 bases; unmatched bases: 6. CDR1 MNHNS and CDR2 SASEGT come from the germline V gene. This CDR3 region has 14 residues. The CDR3 sequence: CASRSNRGTDTQYF. The DNA of the CDR3 is TGTGCCAGCAGATCCAACAGGGGAACAGATACGCAGTATTTT.

This clonotype showed up just a few times. The rearrangement uses TRBV24-1 and TRBJ2-1, with TRBD2 matching over 7 bases. The germline CDR1 and CDR2 sequences are KGHDR and SFDVKD. Trimming removed 2 bases from V and 2 bases from J; junction bases left unmatched: 14. CDR3 length: 19 amino acids. The CDR3, as DNA: TGTGCCACCAGTGATTCTTCTTTCTCTGGGGGGGGAGCCTACAATGAGCAGTTCTTC. Protein sequence: CATSDSSFSGGGAYNEQFF.

To note about this clonotype: This could be a read error, since a much larger clone is one nucleotide away. V is TRBV29-1 and J is TRBJ2-5; D tentatively fits TRBD1 or TRBD2 (5 bases each). Per germline, CDR1 SQVTM and CDR2 ANQGSEA. The CDR3 extends over 13 amino acids. With 3 bases removed from V and 5 bases from J, the gap between germline ends came to 13 bases. Written as DNA, the CDR3 is TGCAGCGTTGATGGGACCGTGAGGGAGACCCAGTACTTC. Translation gives CSVDGTVRETQYF.

About this clonotype: A much bigger clone sits one base away, suggesting this may be a read error. The chain couples TRBV12-3 or TRBV12-4 to TRBJ2-4, with D perhaps matching TRBD1 (5 bases). This CDR3 region has 14 residues. CDR3 region: CASSFGRAKNSQYF. CDR3 bases: TGTGCCAGCAGTTTCGGCAGGGCCAAAAACAGTCAGTACTTC.

This clonotype was counted many times. The chain carries TRBV6-1 and TRBJ2-2; TRBD1 is a possible D gene (6 bases). V dropped 6 bases and J dropped 0 bases, with 14 bases sitting between them. Germline V lookup: CDR1 MNHNS, CDR2 SASEGT. The CDR3 sequence is 16 residues long. The CDR3 coding sequence is TGTGCCAGCAGGACCTTCGGACAGTCGAACACCGGGGAGCTGTTTTTT. This encodes CASRTFGQSNTGELFF.

This clonotype was seen a handful of times. The chain links TRBV28 to TRBJ1-1; no clear D gene. The CDR3 has 13 amino acids. V was trimmed by 5 bases and J by 13 bases, leaving 20 bases between them. CDR1 is MDHEN, CDR2 SYDVKM, per germline. In nucleotides, the CDR3 is TGTGCCAGCAGTACGGCTGGGGATTTGTATGATTTCTTT. Translating it yields CASSTAGDLYDFF.

This clonotype has ten or more counts. The chain uses TRBV6-5 and TRBJ2-4, with no clear D. V lost 7 bases to trimming and J lost 0 bases, with 10 bases between them. The CDR3 has 14 residues. Germline-derived CDR1 and CDR2 are MNHEY and SVGAGI. CDR3 sequence: CASIRRLAKNIQYF. CDR3 sequence (DNA): TGTGCCAGCATTAGACGTCTAGCCAAAAACATTCAGTACTTC.

CDR3: CASSSSPGTGRSAGYTF. CDR3 DNA: TGTGCCAGCAGCTCCAGTCCCGGGACAGGGCGTTCAGCTGGCTACACCTTC. The chain links TRBV7-8 to TRBJ1-2; TRBD1 aligns across 9 bases. The CDR3 has 17 residues. Germline V gene sequence: CDR1 SGHVS, CDR2 FQNEAQ. J gave up 7 bases and V 4 bases, and 16 bases lay outside the gene matches.

Ten or more counts support this clonotype. The V call is TRBV6-1, the J call TRBJ1-3, with 7 bases identical to TRBD1. Germline assignment: CDR1 MNHNS and CDR2 SASEGT. The CDR3 contains 15 residues. With V trimmed by 6 bases and J by 2 bases, 7 bases remained unmatched. This chain's CDR3 is CASRRDSNTGNTIYF. The CDR3 DNA reads as TGTGCCAGCAGAAGGGACAGTAATACTGGAAACACCATATATTTT.

This clonotype appeared many times. CDR3 residues: CASSLVAATGELFF. Here the CDR3 DNA reads TGCGCCAGCAGCTTGGTGGCAGCCACCGGGGAGCTGTTTTTT. The rearrangement links TRBV5-1 to TRBJ2-2; D is unresolved. Trimming left V 0 bases short and J 4 bases short, with 7 bases between. The CDR3 is 14 residues long. Germline loops: CDR1 SGHRS, CDR2 YFSETQ.

The J gene is TRBJ2-3, the V gene TRBV20-1; 11 bases are a match to TRBD1. The CDR3 runs to 15 residues. Germline CDR1 reads DFQATT; CDR2 reads SNEGSKA (reference sequence). V shed 5 bases and J 4 bases; nucleotides not matched to a gene: 8. The CDR3 nucleotides read TGCAGTGCTGGCCGGGACAGGGGGGTGGCAGATACGCAGTATTTT. Its protein is CSAGRDRGVADTQYF.